This TCR beta chain was profiled in a study of blood T cells in healthy people across ages. Together with a sample-barcoded 5' primer, a J-beta primer mix was included in a second PCR lasting about 6 to 11 cycles. TCRdb called the 5' RACE reads again in MiXCR, with one record for every CDR3 protein. The sample has 1.5 million or so distinct CDR3 sequences, 35% to 45% seen once; the top ten hold about 4%. Notes on this clonotype: No conserved phenylalanine or tryptophan ends this CDR3, so it is likely a read error. The DNA is omitted, as the CDR3 cannot be located on it reliably, and the CDR3 follows TCRdb's listing.

Including both end residues, the CDR3 is 16 amino acids long. Germline CDR1 is SGHTA and CDR2 is FQGNSA. The chain has TRBV7-2 and TRBJ2-1. This TCR derives from a woman aged 18-29 years in good health. The sample taken for sequencing was blood. CDR3 sequence: CASSLGGVSSYNEQFI.